The clone carrying this TCR beta chain was detected only a few times. The antigen is not known. The sample holds other DNA sequences that translate to the same CDR3. Documented time point: week 47, end of study. In the vaccine, a single dose held 300 ug of the mutant IDH1 20-mer peptide, along with topical imiquimod. The sample belongs to a study of a mutant IDH1 vaccine in newly diagnosed glioma. Whole-study results and caveats: Pseudoprogression showed no apparent link to changes in top peripheral T cell clonotypes.

V was clipped by 4 bases and J by 1 base, with 11 bases between them. The CDR3 covers 14 residues. The germline CDR1 and CDR2 sequences are SGDLS and YYNGEE. The repertoire was sequenced with immunoSEQ multiplex PCR; TCRdb's copy has only in-frame clones and lacks some. This sample has 30,000 to 40,000 clones; about 92% occur once, and the top ten carry 2.2%. This sequence joins TRBV9 and TRBJ1-1; D perhaps matches TRBD1 (6 bases). The sequence derives from a man between 40 and 49 years old with glioma. Sequenced material: PBMCs, taken from a glioma patient whose treatment included an IDH1 peptide vaccine. The CDR3 DNA follows: TGTGCCAGCAGCATCCAACAGGGGAACACTGAAGCTTTCTTT. This translates into CASSIQQGNTEAFF.